This T cell receptor (beta chain) was identified during a study of early T cells in non-severe SARS-CoV-2 infection. Study in general: Sequencing of bulk RNA from unsorted whole blood was done, without chain pairing.

V was cut by 3 bases and J by 3 bases, with 9 bases left in between. The CDR3 has 13 amino acids. Germline values: CDR1 SQVTM, CDR2 ANQGSEA. TCRdb analysed the 5' RACE reads with MiXCR anew, one entry per CDR3 protein. Seen here are around 70,000 distinct CDR3 sequences, 9.1% observed once, and the top ten hold under 4%. The rearrangement joins TRBV29-1 to TRBJ2-1; D not certain. The TCR comes from an adult who was a healthcare worker with PCR-confirmed SARS-CoV-2 infection or an uninfected control (not recorded which). Sequenced material: whole blood. CDR3 sequence: CSVEPGLYNEQFF. The CDR3 nucleotides are TGCAGCGTTGAGCCCGGGCTCTACAATGAGCAGTTCTTC.